This T cell receptor beta chain was sequenced in a study of tumor-infiltrating lymphocytes in primary liver carcinoma. Investigators took RNA and DNA out together from 20-30 mg of unsorted bulk tissue. A remark on this clonotype: Since a much larger clone is just one base distant, this may be a read error.

The CDR3 length is 16 residues. J lost 7 bases, V lost 8 bases, and 15 bases had no gene match. Per germline, CDR1 MNHNY and CDR2 SVGAGI (reference sequence). TCR beta cDNA was made from 450 to 550 ng total RNA with a constant-region primer. Three nested multiplex PCR rounds, a slightly modified ARM-PCR, produced the libraries for TCR beta. Two initial PCR rounds of roughly 10 cycles each paired TRBV1-TRBV30 forward primers with a C-beta reverse primer. TCRdb re-called the multiplex PCR reads through MiXCR, storing one row per CDR3 protein. Among 100,000 or so distinct CDR3 sequences, 55% to 75% were seen once, and the ten largest hold over 9%.

This sequence joins TRBV6-6 and TRBJ2-1; the match to TRBD2 covers 9 bases. The material sequenced was liver tumor tissue from sampling region 5. Subset reported: tumor region T5, tumor centre. The receptor comes from a woman aged 55-69 years with primary liver carcinoma and hepatitis B virus infection. The DNA of the CDR3 is TGTGCCAGCGGCCTGAGAGCGGGAGGCCAGGGTAATGAGCAGTTCTTC. Its translation is CASGLRAGGQGNEQFF.